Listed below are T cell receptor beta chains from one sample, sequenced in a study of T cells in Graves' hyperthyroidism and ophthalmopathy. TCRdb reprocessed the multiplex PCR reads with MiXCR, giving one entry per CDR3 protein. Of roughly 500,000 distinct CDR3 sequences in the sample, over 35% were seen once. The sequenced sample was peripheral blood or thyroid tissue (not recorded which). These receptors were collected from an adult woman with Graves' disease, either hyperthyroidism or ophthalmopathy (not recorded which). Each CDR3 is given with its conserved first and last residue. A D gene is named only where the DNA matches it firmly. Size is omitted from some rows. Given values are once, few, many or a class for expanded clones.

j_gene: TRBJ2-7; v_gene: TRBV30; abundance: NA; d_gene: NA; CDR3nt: TGTGCCTGGAGTGCTGGGGTCGACTACGAGCAGTACTTC; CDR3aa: CAWSAGVDYEQYF
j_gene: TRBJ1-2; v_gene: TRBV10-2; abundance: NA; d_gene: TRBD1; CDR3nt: TGCGCCAGCAGCCCACTCACCGGGGACAGGGTCGGTGGCTACACCTTC; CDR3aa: CASSPLTGDRVGGYTF
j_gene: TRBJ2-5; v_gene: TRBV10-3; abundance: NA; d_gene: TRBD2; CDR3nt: TGTGCCACGACTAGCGGGAGTTCGATCGAGACCCAGTACTTC; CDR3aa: CATTSGSSIETQYF
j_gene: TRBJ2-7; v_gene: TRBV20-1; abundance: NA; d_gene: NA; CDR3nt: TGCAGTGCTAGAGGCCGGGACGGCCTCTACGAGCAGTACTTC; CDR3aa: CSARGRDGLYEQYF
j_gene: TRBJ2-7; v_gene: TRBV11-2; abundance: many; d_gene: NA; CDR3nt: TGTGCCAGCAGCTTGAAACTAGATTACCACGAGCAGTACTTC; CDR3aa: CASSLKLDYHEQYF
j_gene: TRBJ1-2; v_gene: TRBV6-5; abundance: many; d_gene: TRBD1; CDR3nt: TGTGCCAGCAGTTACTCGGTGAACAGGGGCTATGGCTACACCTTC; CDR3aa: CASSYSVNRGYGYTF
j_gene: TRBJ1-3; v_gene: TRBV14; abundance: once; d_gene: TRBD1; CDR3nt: TGTGCCAGCAGCCCCCAGACAGGGGGTATAGTGAACACCATATATTTT; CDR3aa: CASSPQTGGIVNTIYF
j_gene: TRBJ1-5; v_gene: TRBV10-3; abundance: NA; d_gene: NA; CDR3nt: TGTGCCATCAGTGAGACAGGGATTAATCAGCCCCAGCATTTT; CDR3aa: CAISETGINQPQHF
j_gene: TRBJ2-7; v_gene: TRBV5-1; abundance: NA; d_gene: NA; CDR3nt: TGCGCCAGCAGCTTTCCGACGGGGGAGCAGTACTTC; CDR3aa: CASSFPTGEQYF
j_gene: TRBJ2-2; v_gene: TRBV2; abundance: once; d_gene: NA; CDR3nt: TGTGCCAGCAGTGGAGGGAGACCGAACACCGGGGAGCTGTTTTTT; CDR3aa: CASSGGRPNTGELFF
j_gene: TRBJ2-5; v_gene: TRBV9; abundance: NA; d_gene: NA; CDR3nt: TGTGCCAGCCGAGCGGGCGACCAAGAGACCCAGTACTTC; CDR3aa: CASRAGDQETQYF
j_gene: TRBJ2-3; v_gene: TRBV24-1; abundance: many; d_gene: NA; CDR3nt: TGTGCCACCAGTGTTGTAAAGCTCCGGGACACAGATACGCAGTATTTT; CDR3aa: CATSVVKLRDTDTQYF
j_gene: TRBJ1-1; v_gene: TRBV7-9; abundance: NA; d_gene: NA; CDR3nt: TGTGCCAGCAGCTTAGCCCCAGGCGGGAACACTGAAGCTTTCTTT; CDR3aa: CASSLAPGGNTEAFF
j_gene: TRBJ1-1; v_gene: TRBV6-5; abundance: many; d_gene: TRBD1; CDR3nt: TGTGCCAGCAGTTACTTGGGGGACAGAAACCAAGCTTTCTTT; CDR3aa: CASSYLGDRNQAFF
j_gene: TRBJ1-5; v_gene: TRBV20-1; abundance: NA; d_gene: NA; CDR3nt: TGCAGTGCTTCCCAAAACTCGGGGAGCAATCAGCCCCAGCATTTT; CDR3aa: CSASQNSGSNQPQHF
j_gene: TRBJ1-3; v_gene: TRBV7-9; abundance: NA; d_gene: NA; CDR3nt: TGTGCCAGCAGCCGTTGGGAGGATGGGAACACCATATATTTT; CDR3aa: CASSRWEDGNTIYF
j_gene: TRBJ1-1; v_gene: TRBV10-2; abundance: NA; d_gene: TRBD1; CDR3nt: TGCGCCAGCTGGGGAAACAGGGGGGTGACTGAAGCTTTCTTT; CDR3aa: CASWGNRGVTEAFF
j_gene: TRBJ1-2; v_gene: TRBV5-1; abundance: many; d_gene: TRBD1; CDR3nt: TGCGCCAGCAGCACAATACAGGGGGCAGAATATGGCTACACCTTC; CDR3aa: CASSTIQGAEYGYTF
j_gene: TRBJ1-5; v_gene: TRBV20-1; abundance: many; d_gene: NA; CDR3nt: TGCAGTGCTAGAGAGTACAGTTCTAGCAATCAGCCCCAGCATTTT; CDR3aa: CSAREYSSSNQPQHF
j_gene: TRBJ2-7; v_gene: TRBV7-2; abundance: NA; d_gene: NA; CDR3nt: TGTGCCAGCAGCCCAGAGAGGGGGCGGGAGGTCGAGCAGTACTTC; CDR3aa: CASSPERGREVEQYF
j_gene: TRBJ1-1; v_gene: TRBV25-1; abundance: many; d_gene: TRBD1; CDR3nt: TGTGCCAGCGTGGCAGGGGGCAGGAACACTGAAGCTTTCTTT; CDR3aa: CASVAGGRNTEAFF
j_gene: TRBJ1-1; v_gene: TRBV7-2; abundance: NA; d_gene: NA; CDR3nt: TGTGCCAGCAGCCTGGGTCGCCCCCCAGGGTGGAACACTGAAGCTTTCTTT; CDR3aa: CASSLGRPPGWNTEAFF
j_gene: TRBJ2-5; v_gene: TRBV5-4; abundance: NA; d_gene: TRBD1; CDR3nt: TGTGCCAGCAGCTTGGCGCAGGGGGAAGAGACCCAGTACTTC; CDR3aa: CASSLAQGEETQYF
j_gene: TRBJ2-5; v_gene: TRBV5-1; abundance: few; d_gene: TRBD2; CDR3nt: TGCGCCAGCAGCGCGGGACTAGCGGGAGTGGCCCAGTACTTC; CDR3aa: CASSAGLAGVAQYF
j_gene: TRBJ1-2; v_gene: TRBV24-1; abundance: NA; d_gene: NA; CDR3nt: TGTGCCACCAGCACAGGGTCCGAATATGGCTACACCTTC; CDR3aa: CATSTGSEYGYTF
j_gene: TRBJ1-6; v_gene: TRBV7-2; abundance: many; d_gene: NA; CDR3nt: TGTGCCAGCAGCTTAATAGGTTCACCCCTCCACTTT; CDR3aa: CASSLIGSPLHF
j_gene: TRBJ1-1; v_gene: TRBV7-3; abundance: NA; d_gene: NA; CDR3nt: TGTGCCAGCTTACAGGGAGGTGGCACTGAAGCTTTCTTT; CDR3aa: CASLQGGGTEAFF
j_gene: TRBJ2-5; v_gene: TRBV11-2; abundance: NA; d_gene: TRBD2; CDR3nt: TGTGCCAGCAGCAAACCGGGACTAGCGGGAGAGGAGACCCAGTACTTC; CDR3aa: CASSKPGLAGEETQYF
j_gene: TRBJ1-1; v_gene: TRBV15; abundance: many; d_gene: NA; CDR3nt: TGTACCACCAGCACCCATGGGGGTTTGAACACTGAAGCTTTCTTT; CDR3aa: CTTSTHGGLNTEAFF
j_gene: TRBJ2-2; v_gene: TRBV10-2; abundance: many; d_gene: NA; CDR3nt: NA; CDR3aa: CASSTSGPNTGELFF
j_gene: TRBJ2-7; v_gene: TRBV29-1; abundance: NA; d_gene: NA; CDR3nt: TGCAGCGTGGGGGCGAATGAGCAGTACTTC; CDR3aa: CSVGANEQYF
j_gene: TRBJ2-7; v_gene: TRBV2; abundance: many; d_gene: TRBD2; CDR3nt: TGTGCCAGCAGCCTTTTGGGGGGGGAGTTCGACGAGCAGTACTTC; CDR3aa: CASSLLGGEFDEQYF
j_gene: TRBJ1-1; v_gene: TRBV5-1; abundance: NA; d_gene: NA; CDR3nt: TGCGCCAGCGGCTTAACAGGGTTGAACACTGAAGCTTTCTTT; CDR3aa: CASGLTGLNTEAFF
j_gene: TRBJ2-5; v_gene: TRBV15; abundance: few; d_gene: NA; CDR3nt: TGTGCCACCAGCGATGGCCGTTGGCGGTCTCAAGAGACCCAGTACTTC; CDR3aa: CATSDGRWRSQETQYF
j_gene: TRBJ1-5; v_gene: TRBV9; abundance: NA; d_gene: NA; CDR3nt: TGTGCCAGCAGGGCAGGGGATCGGCCCCAGCATTTT; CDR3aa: CASRAGDRPQHF
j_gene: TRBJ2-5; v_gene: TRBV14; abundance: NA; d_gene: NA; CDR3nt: TGTGCCAGCAGCCAAGGACCGGGACACCTACAAGAGACCCAGTACTTC; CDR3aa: CASSQGPGHLQETQYF
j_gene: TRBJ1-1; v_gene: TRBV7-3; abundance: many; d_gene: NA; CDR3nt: TGTGCCAGCAGCCCGACAGTTCGGGTCACTGAAGCTTTCTTT; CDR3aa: CASSPTVRVTEAFF
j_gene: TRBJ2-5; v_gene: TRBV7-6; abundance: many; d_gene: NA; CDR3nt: TGTGCCAGCAGCTTAGGGTCTGGGGGGCAGACCCAGTACTTC; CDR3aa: CASSLGSGGQTQYF
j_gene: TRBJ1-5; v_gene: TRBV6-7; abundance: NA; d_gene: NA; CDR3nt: TGTGCCAGCAGTGAAGGTGCGGTCTTTTATTCAGGCCGCAATCAGCCCCAGCATTTT; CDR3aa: CASSEGAVFYSGRNQPQHF
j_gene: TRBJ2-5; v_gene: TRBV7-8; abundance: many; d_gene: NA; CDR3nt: TGTGCCAGCAGCTTAGGGGCAGAACAAGAGACCCAGTACTTC; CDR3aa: CASSLGAEQETQYF
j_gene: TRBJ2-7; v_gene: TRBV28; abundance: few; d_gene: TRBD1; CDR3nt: TGTGCCAGTGCCGGGACAGCGACCTACGAGCAGTACTTC; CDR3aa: CASAGTATYEQYF
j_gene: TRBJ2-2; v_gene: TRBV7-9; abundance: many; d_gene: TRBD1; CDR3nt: TGTGCCAGCAGCTCCAGACAGGGGACAGGGGACACCGGGGAGCTGTTTTTT; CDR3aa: CASSSRQGTGDTGELFF
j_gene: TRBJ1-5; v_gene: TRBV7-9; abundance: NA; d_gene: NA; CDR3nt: TGTGCCAGCAGCCCAAGGCTAAATAGCAATCAGCCCCAGCATTTT; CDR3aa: CASSPRLNSNQPQHF
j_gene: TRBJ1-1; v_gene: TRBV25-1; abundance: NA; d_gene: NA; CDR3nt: TGTGCCAGCAGTGAATATAGGGCTGGGAACACTATTGAAGCTTTCTTT; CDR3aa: CASSEYRAGNTIEAFF
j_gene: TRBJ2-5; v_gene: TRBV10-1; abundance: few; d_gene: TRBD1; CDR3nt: TGCGCCAGCGGGGATGGGACAGGGGATGTGGAGACCCAGTACTTC; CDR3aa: CASGDGTGDVETQYF
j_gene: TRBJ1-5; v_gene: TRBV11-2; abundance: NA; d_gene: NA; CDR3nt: TGTGCCAGCAGCACGGGACGGGAGAATCAGCCCCAGCATTTT; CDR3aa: CASSTGRENQPQHF
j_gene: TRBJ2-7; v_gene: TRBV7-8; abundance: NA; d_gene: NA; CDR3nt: TGTGCCAGCAGCTTAGCGGGAAGGACCTACGAGCAGTACTTC; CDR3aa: CASSLAGRTYEQYF
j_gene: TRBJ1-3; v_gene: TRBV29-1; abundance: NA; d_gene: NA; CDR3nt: TGCAGCGTTGCGCAGGGCAGCTCTGGAAACACCATATATTTT; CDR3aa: CSVAQGSSGNTIYF
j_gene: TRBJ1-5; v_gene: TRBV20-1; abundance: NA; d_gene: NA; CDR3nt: TGCAGTGCTAGCCGTCGGCATTTT; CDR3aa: CSASRRHF
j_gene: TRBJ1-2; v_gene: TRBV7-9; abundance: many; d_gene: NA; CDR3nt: TGTGCCAGCAGCTTAGCGGGGGCCGGCTATGGCTACACCTTC; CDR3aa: CASSLAGAGYGYTF
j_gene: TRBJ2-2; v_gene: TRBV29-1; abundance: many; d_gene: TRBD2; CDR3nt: TGCAGCGTTGACAGCGGGAGGACCGGGGAGCTGTTTTTT; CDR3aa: CSVDSGRTGELFF
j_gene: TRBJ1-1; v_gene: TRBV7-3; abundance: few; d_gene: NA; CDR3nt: TGTGCCAGCAGCCCCACCCGGACAGTCGACACTGAAGCTTTCTTT; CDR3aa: CASSPTRTVDTEAFF
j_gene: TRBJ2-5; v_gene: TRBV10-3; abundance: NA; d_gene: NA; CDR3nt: TGTGCCATCAGTGAGGAGGGGAGGACAGAGACCCAGTACTTC; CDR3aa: CAISEEGRTETQYF
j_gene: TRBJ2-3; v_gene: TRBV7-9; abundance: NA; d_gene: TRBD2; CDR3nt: TGTGCCAGCAGTTCCACTAGCGGGAGACAAGATACGCAGTATTTT; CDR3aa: CASSSTSGRQDTQYF
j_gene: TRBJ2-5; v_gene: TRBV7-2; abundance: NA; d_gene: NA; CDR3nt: TGTGCTAGAGCCTCGACAAACCAAGAGACCCAGTACTTC; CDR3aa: CARASTNQETQYF
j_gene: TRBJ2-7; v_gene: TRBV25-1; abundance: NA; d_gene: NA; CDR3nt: TGTGCCAGCAGTGACGGAAATACCTACGAGCAGTACTTC; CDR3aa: CASSDGNTYEQYF
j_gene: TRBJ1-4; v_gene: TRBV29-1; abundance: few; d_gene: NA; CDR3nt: TGCAGCGTTGTAGGACCTCTTGAAAAACTGTTTTTT; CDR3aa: CSVVGPLEKLFF
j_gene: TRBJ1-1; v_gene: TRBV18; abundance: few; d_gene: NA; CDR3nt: TGTGCCAGCTCACTGGAGGGGGAGAACACTGAAGCTTTCTTT; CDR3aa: CASSLEGENTEAFF
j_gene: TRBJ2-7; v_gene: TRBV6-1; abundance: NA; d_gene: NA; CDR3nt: TGTGCCAGCAGTTTCCGGACGGAGGCCTACGAGCAGTACTTC; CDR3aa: CASSFRTEAYEQYF
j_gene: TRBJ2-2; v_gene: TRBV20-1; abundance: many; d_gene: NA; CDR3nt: TGCAGTGCTCAGGACAGAACCCCGAACACCGGGGAGCTGTTTTTT; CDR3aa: CSAQDRTPNTGELFF